This TCR beta chain was retrieved from a study of cytomegalovirus exposure and HLA in healthy donors. The PCR made use of 60 Vbeta and 13 Jbeta primers. TCRdb keeps only in-frame clones here, not all; method: immunoSEQ multiplex PCR. The top ten clones hold 8% of a sample with 240,000 or so clones, about 80% of them seen once. With regard to this clone: Its antigen is unknown.

Germline lookup yields CDR1 MDHEN and CDR2 SYDVKM. CDR3 length equals 13 residues. Trimming removed 3 bases from V and 3 bases from J, with 6 bases in between. Study outcomes and limitations: Most likely, a cluster of highly shared sequence variants arose as a sequencing artifact. The study dropped some indistinguishable V segments, TRBV6-2 and TRBV6-3 among them. A prior analysis recorded that most TCR beta V segments were productive about 87% or about 30% of the time.

The receptor comes from a woman in her fifties or sixties in good health and CMV-seropositive. This chain connects TRBV28 to TRBJ1-5; unclear D gene. The source material was PBMCs. The CDR3 nucleotides are TGTGCCAGCAGTTTTCCCCTCAATCAGCCCCAGCATTTT. This sequence encodes CASSFPLNQPQHF.